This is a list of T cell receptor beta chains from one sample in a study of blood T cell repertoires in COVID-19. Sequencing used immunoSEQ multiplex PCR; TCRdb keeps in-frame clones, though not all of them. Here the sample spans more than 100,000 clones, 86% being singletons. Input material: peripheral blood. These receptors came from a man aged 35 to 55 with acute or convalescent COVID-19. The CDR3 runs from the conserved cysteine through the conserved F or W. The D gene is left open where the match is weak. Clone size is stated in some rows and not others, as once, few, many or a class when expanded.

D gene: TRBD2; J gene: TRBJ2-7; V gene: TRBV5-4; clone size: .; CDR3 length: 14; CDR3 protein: CASSSGTRGKEQYF; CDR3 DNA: TGTGCCAGCAGCTCCGGGACTAGAGGCAAGGAGCAGTACTTC
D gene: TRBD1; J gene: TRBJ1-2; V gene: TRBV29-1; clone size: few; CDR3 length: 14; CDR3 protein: CSVDPQGERDGYTF; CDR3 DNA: TGCAGCGTTGATCCCCAGGGGGAAAGGGATGGCTACACCTTC
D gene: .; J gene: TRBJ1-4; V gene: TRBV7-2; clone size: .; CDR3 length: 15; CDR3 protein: CASSPFGVSGEKLFF; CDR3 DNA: TGTGCCAGCAGCCCCTTCGGGGTTTCGGGTGAAAAACTGTTTTTT
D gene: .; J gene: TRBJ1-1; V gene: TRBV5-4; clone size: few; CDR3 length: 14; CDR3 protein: CASNPWGGGTEAFF; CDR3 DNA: TGTGCCAGCAACCCCTGGGGGGGTGGCACTGAAGCTTTCTTT
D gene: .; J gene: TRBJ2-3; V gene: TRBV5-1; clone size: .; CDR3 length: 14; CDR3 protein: CASSLAQSTDTQYF; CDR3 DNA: TGCGCCAGCAGCTTGGCCCAAAGCACAGATACGCAGTATTTT
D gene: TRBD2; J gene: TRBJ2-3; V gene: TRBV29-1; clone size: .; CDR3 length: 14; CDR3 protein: CSVETSGRAGTQYF; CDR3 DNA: TGCAGCGTTGAGACTAGCGGGAGGGCGGGTACGCAGTATTTT
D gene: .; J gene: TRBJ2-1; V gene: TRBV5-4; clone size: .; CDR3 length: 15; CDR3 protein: CASSQDTTSYNEQFF; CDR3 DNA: TGTGCCAGCAGCCAAGACACCACCTCCTACAATGAGCAGTTCTTC
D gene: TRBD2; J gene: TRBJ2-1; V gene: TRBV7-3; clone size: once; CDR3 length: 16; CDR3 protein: CASSLTRGGTYNEQFF; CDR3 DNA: TGTGCCAGCAGCTTAACTCGCGGGGGGACTTACAATGAGCAGTTCTTC
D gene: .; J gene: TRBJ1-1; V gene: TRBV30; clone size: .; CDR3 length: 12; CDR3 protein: CAWSSQIVQAFF; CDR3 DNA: TGTGCCTGGAGTTCCCAGATTGTCCAAGCTTTCTTT
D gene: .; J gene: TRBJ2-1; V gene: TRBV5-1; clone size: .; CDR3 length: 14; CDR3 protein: CASSLVSSYNEQFF; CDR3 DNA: TGCGCCAGCAGCTTAGTCAGCTCCTACAATGAGCAGTTCTTC
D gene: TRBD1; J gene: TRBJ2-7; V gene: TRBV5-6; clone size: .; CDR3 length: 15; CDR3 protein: CASSLGTGITYEQYF; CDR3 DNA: TGTGCCAGCAGCTTGGGGACAGGCATCACCTACGAGCAGTACTTC
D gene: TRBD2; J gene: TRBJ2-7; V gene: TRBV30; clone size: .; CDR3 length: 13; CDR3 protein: CAWSLAGKGEQYF; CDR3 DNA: TGTGCCTGGAGTCTAGCGGGAAAAGGCGAGCAGTACTTC
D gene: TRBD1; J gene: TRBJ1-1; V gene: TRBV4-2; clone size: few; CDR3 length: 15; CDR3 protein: CASSPGQGKVTEAFF; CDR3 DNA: TGTGCCAGCAGCCCCGGACAGGGAAAGGTCACTGAAGCTTTCTTT
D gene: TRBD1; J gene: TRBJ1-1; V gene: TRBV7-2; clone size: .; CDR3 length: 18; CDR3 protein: CASSRSRDRIISNTEAFF; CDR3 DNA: TGTGCCAGCAGCAGGAGCCGGGACAGAATAATCTCGAACACTGAAGCTTTCTTT
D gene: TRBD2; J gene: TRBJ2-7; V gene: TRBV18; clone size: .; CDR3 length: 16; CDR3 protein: CASSPDLLAGAGEQYF; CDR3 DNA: TGTGCCAGCTCACCGGATTTGCTAGCGGGAGCCGGGGAGCAGTACTTC
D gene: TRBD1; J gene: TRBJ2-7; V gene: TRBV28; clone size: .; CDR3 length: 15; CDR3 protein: CASSDPGQGSYEQYF; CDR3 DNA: TGTGCCAGCAGTGACCCGGGACAGGGTTCCTACGAGCAGTACTTC
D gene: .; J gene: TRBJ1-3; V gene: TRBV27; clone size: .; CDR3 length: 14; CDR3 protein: CASSLGGSGNTIYF; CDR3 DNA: TGTGCCAGCAGTTTAGGCGGCTCTGGAAACACCATATATTTT
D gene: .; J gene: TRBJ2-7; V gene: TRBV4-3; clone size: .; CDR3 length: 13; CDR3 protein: CASSAGQFYEQYF; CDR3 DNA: TGCGCCAGCAGCGCCGGACAGTTCTACGAGCAGTACTTC
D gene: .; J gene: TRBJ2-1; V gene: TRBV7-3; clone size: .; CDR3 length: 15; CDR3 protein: CASSLSQGFYNEQFF; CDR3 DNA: TGTGCCAGCAGCTTAAGCCAGGGCTTCTACAATGAGCAGTTCTTC
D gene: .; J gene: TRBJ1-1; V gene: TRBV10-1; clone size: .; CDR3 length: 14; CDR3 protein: CASSEGARNTEAFF; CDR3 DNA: TGCGCCAGCAGTGAAGGGGCCAGGAACACTGAAGCTTTCTTT
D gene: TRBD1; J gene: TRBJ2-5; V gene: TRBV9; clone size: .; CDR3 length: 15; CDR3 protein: CASSVADRVLETQYF; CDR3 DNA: TGTGCCAGCAGCGTAGCTGACAGGGTTTTGGAGACCCAGTACTTC
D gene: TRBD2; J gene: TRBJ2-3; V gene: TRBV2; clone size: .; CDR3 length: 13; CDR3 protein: CASSTGTSGGQYF; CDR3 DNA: TGTGCCAGCAGTACCGGGACTAGCGGGGGGCAGTATTTT